This record concerns one T cell receptor beta chain sequence. Its specificity is unknown. Since a much larger clone is just one base distant, this may be a read error. These data originate in a study of cytomegalovirus exposure and HLA in healthy donors. Study outcomes and limitations: Within an earlier analysis, most TCR beta V segments proved productive either about 90% or about 30% of the time. Three CMV-associated chains were confirmed in vitro to be specific for CMV antigens. Later on, a genetic analysis was performed. It linked a missense variant in DCLRE1C with V- and J-gene trimming of TCR beta.

Per the germline V gene, CDR1 is MNHNS and CDR2 is SASEGT. This CDR3 contains 15 residues. Researchers ran the PCR with 60 Vbeta and 13 Jbeta primers. Only in-frame clones appear in the TCRdb table, and some are missing; sequencing was by immunoSEQ multiplex PCR. This table holds some 150,000 clones, about 76% found once. Sequenced: PBMCs. The chain joins TRBV6-1 to TRBJ2-5; 9 nucleotides match TRBD2. The J call could be wrong; TRBJ2-7 is a better fit for the DNA end. This TCR came from a man younger than 35 in good health and CMV-seronegative. CDR3 amino acids: CASREDASGADEQYF. The CDR3 region has the DNA TGTGCCAGCAGGGAAGACGCTAGCGGGGCTGACGAGCAGTACTTC.